This entry features one T cell receptor beta chain sequence. Its cognate antigen is unknown. MiXCR, run by TCRdb on the RT-PCR reads, gives a single entry per CDR3 protein. The sample yields 650,000 to 700,000 distinct CDR3 sequences, approximately 15% seen once. This sample was included in a study of response to subunit inactivated influenza vaccine. General study findings and limits: The authors suggested that few new T cells are recruited per seasonal influenza vaccination.

V lost 10 bases, J lost 0 bases, and 9 bases stayed unmatched. CDR3 length: 14 residues. CDR1 is ENHRY and CDR2 is SYGVKD in the germline V gene. The receptor's source is a man between 45 and 60 years old who received an inactivated influenza vaccine. Specimen: PBMCs from blood, collected roughly 13 days after vaccination. This chain uses TRBV10-3 with TRBJ2-7; the match to TRBD2 covers 7 bases. CDR3 sequence: CATAGDAFSYEQYF. The DNA of the CDR3 is TGTGCCACGGCGGGGGACGCTTTCTCCTACGAGCAGTACTTC.